This TCR beta chain was sequenced during a study of identical twins. TCRdb reprocessed the 5' RACE reads with MiXCR, giving one entry per CDR3 protein. The table lists 540,000 or so distinct CDR3 sequences, approximately 20% of them singletons, with 0.45% to 0.5% in the top ten. All donors comprised healthy Caucasians. General observations from the study: In beta out-of-frame sequences, the excess sharing between twins was weaker.

V dropped 0 bases and J dropped 7; count of bases not matched to a gene: 6. This CDR3 region has 16 residues. From germline, CDR1 is MNHEY and CDR2 SVGAGI. This clonotype showed up just a few times. The antigen is unknown. The same specimen was also included in a second study, on yellow fever vaccine responses in identical twins. That source notes: Twins reportedly showed a vaccine T cell response that seemed partly convergent and partly personalized.

This clonotype originated in a woman aged 18-29 years in good health. The gene calls are TRBV6-5 and TRBJ2-1; 10 bases match TRBD2. The specimen sequenced was CD4+ T cells sorted from blood. The CDR3 bases are TGTGCCAGCAGTTACTCGGCTAGCGGGGGAACGAATGAGCAGTTCTTC. Translation gives CASSYSASGGTNEQFF.